This T cell receptor beta chain originates from a study of cytomegalovirus exposure and HLA in healthy donors. This CDR3 contains 15 residues. V gave up 7 bases and J gave up 6 bases; unmatched junction bases: 4. From germline, CDR1 is SGHTA and CDR2 FQGNSA. With 60 Vbeta and 13 Jbeta primers, the PCR was carried out. Only in-frame clones appear in the TCRdb table, and some are missing; sequencing was by immunoSEQ multiplex PCR. The table lists tens of thousands of clones, approximately 74% of them singletons. This sequence originates from a woman aged 25 to 45 in good health and CMV-seropositive. The sequencing sample was made of PBMCs. The chain is built from TRBV7-2 and TRBJ2-1, with TRBD2 identical over 15 bases. CDR3 residues: CASTRTSGRGNEQFF. The CDR3 DNA reads as TGTGCCAGCACCCGGACTAGCGGGAGGGGCAATGAGCAGTTCTTC. The variable domain in full, completed from reference TRBV7-2 and TRBJ2-1, reads GAGVSQSPSNKVTEKGKDVELRCDPISGHTALYWYRQSLGQGLEFLIYFQGNSAPDKSGLPSDRFSAERTGGSVSTLTIQRTQQEDSAVYLCASTRTSGRGNEQFFGPGTRLTVL.